The 18 T cell receptor beta chains below come from one sample, sequenced in a study of blood T cells in healthy people across ages. For the second PCR, which ran for roughly 7 to 11 cycles, a sample-barcoded 5' primer and a J-beta primer mix were used. TCRdb re-called the 5' RACE reads through MiXCR, storing one row per CDR3 protein. The top ten hold more than 20% of the sample, which has 1,800,000 or so distinct CDR3 sequences, about 39% seen once. Sequenced input: blood. The receptor set was obtained from a human donor in good health.

This clonotype was detected once. A clone one base away is much larger, so this may be a read error. The CDR3 carries no conserved terminal phenylalanine or tryptophan, so it likely arises from a read error. V gene TRBV30 combines with J gene TRBJ1-2; D is perhaps TRBD1 (5 bases). The CDR3 is 13 amino acids. Trimming shortened V by 1 base and J by 4 bases, and 10 bases separated the two germline ends. Germline V lookup: CDR1 GTSNPN, CDR2 SVGIG (reference sequence). CDR3 bases: TGTGCCTGGAGTGGCCCGGGGACCTATGGCTACACCTGC. Translation gives CAWSGPGTYGYTC.

In its sample, this clonotype was seen a few times. The chain is built from TRBV7-9 and TRBJ2-3, with D unclear. Per germline, CDR1 SEHNR and CDR2 FQNEAQ (reference sequence). CDR3 length equals 15 residues. V was shortened by 5 bases and J by 2 bases, with 14 bases between the two germline ends. CDR3 residues: CASSPTLTNTDTQYF. The CDR3 DNA is TGTGCCAGCAGCCCTACACTGACAAACACAGATACGCAGTATTTT.

This chain joins TRBV24-1 and TRBJ2-3; a possible D gene is TRBD1 (5 bases). The CDR3 is 16 residues long. Germline V CDR1 and CDR2: KGHDR, SFDVKD. The V end was cut by 4 bases, the J end by 3 bases, with 16 bases between. The CDR3 bases are TGTGCCACCAGTGAGGGGCTCAGGGTGACGACAGATACGCAGTATTTT. It encodes CATSEGLRVTTDTQYF.

The V gene is TRBV28, the J gene TRBJ2-3; D remains unclear. This CDR3 spans 15 amino acids. Germline loops: CDR1 MDHEN, CDR2 SYDVKM. V was trimmed by 3 bases and J by 2 bases, leaving 12 bases between them. The CDR3 region is CASSFGPLLTDTQYF. CDR3 DNA: TGTGCCAGCAGTTTCGGGCCTCTCCTCACAGATACGCAGTATTTT.

In DNA, the CDR3 is TGTGCCAGCCGGGGGGACTACACGGATACGCAGTATTTT. Translated: CASRGDYTDTQYF. The chain employs TRBV14 and TRBJ2-3; 7 bases align to TRBD2. Per germline, CDR1 SGHDN and CDR2 FVKESK. This CDR3 has 13 amino acids. V gave up 8 bases and J gave up 6 bases; unmatched junction bases: 8.

The rearrangement joins TRBV19 to TRBJ2-1; 8 bases align to TRBD2. The CDR3 extends over 16 amino acids. V dropped 4 bases and J dropped 1; count of bases not matched to a gene: 6. Germline V CDR1 and CDR2: LNHDA, SQIVND (reference sequence). The CDR3 here is CASSTYSGDSYNEQFF. The DNA for the CDR3 is TGTGCCAGTAGTACATATAGCGGGGATTCCTACAATGAGCAGTTCTTC. The full variable domain, its missing parts supplied by reference TRBV19 and TRBJ2-1, is DGGITQSPKYLFRKEGQNVTLSCEQNLNHDAMYWYRQDPGQGLRLIYYSQIVNDFQKGDIAEGYSVSREKKESFPLTVTSAQKNPTAFYLCASSTYSGDSYNEQFFGPGTRLTVL.

The rearrangement joins TRBV7-2 to TRBJ2-7, with D unresolved. The germline V gene has CDR1 SGHTA and CDR2 FQGNSA. The V end lost 7 bases, the J end lost 5 bases, and 12 bases lay between the germline ends. The CDR3 extends over 12 amino acids. CDR3 loop: CASTLTKNEQYF. The CDR3 DNA is TGTGCCAGCACCCTCACTAAAAACGAGCAGTACTTC.

This clonotype was seen a handful of times. V is TRBV4-1 and J is TRBJ2-5; 7 nucleotides match TRBD1. V was clipped by 4 bases and J by 1 base; unmatched bases: 6. This CDR3 is built from 15 residues. Per germline, CDR1 MGHRA and CDR2 YSYEKL. The CDR3 bases are TGCGCCAGCAGCCGAGAGACAGGGACCCAAGAGACCCAGTACTTC. Its translation: CASSRETGTQETQYF.

The chain links TRBV16 to TRBJ1-1, with D unresolved. Germline lookup yields CDR1 KGHSY and CDR2 FQNENV. The CDR3 length is 14 residues. Trimming removed 4 bases at V and 5 bases at J, with 14 bases between. CDR3 DNA sequence: TGTGCCAGCAGCCCAGGAGGTTTCGAGACTGAAGCTTTCTTT. Its translation: CASSPGGFETEAFF.

The chain combines TRBV6-6 with TRBJ2-1; D is possibly TRBD2 (6 bases). With 6 bases removed from V and 6 bases from J, the gap between germline ends came to 15 bases. The CDR3 is 14 amino acids. Germline V gene lookup returns CDR1 MNHNY and CDR2 SVGAGI (reference sequence). CDR3 bases: TGTGCCAGCAGCCACGGGACTTTGAGCAATGAGCAGTTCTTC. Translated: CASSHGTLSNEQFF.

This clonotype has only a few counts. Here the CDR3 DNA reads TGTGCCAGCAGCCAAGAAGCGGGGGTAATAGGAAACATTCAGTACTTC. Its translation: CASSQEAGVIGNIQYF. V and J are TRBV4-2 and TRBJ2-4; 8 bases are shared with TRBD2. The V segment lost 0 bases and the J segment 6 bases; nucleotides outside the gene matches: 7. CDR1 is LGHNA and CDR2 is YNFKEQ in the germline V gene. This CDR3 has 16 amino acids.

The J gene is TRBJ1-2, the V gene TRBV29-1; D call uncertain. The CDR3 loop spans 12 amino acids. In germline, CDR1 is SQVTM, CDR2 ANQGSEA. Trimming removed 5 bases at V and 3 bases at J, with 10 bases between. The CDR3 nucleotides read TGCAGCGTTTTAGGGCCGGACTATGGCTACACCTTC. Protein: CSVLGPDYGYTF.

The chain couples TRBV29-1 to TRBJ2-1, with TRBD2 identical over 12 bases. The CDR3 has 14 amino acids. Germline loops: CDR1 SQVTM, CDR2 ANQGSEA. The V gene end was trimmed by 3 bases and the J gene end by 9 bases; junction bases not matched to a gene: 6. The CDR3 protein is CSVETSGGAAEQFF. CDR3 coding DNA: TGCAGCGTTGAGACTAGCGGGGGAGCAGCTGAGCAGTTCTTC.

This rearrangement joins TRBV6-6 to TRBJ1-5, with D unresolved. CDR1 is MNHNY and CDR2 is SVGAGI in the germline V gene (reference sequence). Trimming removed 0 bases at V and 0 bases at J, with 6 bases between. This CDR3 spans 15 amino acids. The CDR3 nucleotides read TGTGCCAGCAGTTACTCGATATCTAGCAATCAGCCCCAGCATTTT. Its protein is CASSYSISSNQPQHF.

The chain couples TRBV4-3 to TRBJ2-1; no reliable D call. This CDR3 spans 13 amino acids. Trimming stripped 4 bases from V and 10 bases from J, with 14 bases between. Germline CDR1 LGHNA, CDR2 YSLEER. In DNA, the CDR3 is TGCGCCAGCAGCCGACTCCAAGGACGGGAGCAGTTCTTC. This translates into CASSRLQGREQFF.

This clonotype has just a few counts. The gene calls are TRBV20-1 and TRBJ1-1, with TRBD1 matching 7 bases. CDR3 size: 13 residues. From germline, CDR1 is DFQATT and CDR2 SNEGSKA (reference sequence). J lost 6 bases, V lost 2 bases, and 6 bases had no gene match. The CDR3 sequence: CSARHRDRAEAFF. The CDR3 region has the DNA TGCAGTGCTAGACACCGGGACAGAGCTGAAGCTTTCTTT.

In its sample, this clonotype was seen a few times. This sequence joins TRBV20-1 and TRBJ2-5; unclear D gene. The V gene lost 6 bases and the J gene lost 5 bases, with 4 bases spanning the gap. The CDR3 has 9 residues. Germline V gene lookup returns CDR1 DFQATT and CDR2 SNEGSKA (reference sequence). CDR3 residues: CSALETQYF. Here the CDR3 DNA reads TGCAGTGCCCTTGAGACCCAGTACTTC.

This clonotype showed up many times. CDR3 DNA: TGCAGCGGGCAGTCAATTTCCTACGAGCAGTACTTC. It encodes CSGQSISYEQYF. This sequence joins TRBV20-1 and TRBJ2-7, with D uncertain. The germline V gene has CDR1 DFQATT and CDR2 SNEGSKA (reference sequence). The CDR3 has 12 amino acids.